The clone carrying this T cell receptor (beta chain) was counted ten times or more. Antigen unknown. Unsorted libraries were generated from 2 million PBMCs. These cells had been stored in RNAlater at -80 C. The record originates from a study of neurological immune-mediated disorders. Whole-study context: A relapsing-remitting course was seen in most of the roughly 34 multiple sclerosis patients and a secondary progressive course in 3. Study outcomes and limitations: The absence of shared CDR3 amino acid sequences among expanded clones across subjects suggests private repertoires in all groups.

Synthesis of cDNA used 5'RACE (with 10-nucleotide random UMIs). TCRdb analysed the 5' RACE reads with MiXCR anew, one entry per CDR3 protein. The sample gives more than 45,000 distinct CDR3 sequences, 2% to 2.5% of which show up once; 3% is in the top ten. The V gene's germline CDR1 is DFQATT and CDR2 SNEGSKA (reference sequence). The CDR3 has 14 amino acids. V gave up 5 bases and J gave up 5 bases; unmatched junction bases: 7. The chain has TRBV20-1 and TRBJ2-5, with TRBD2 matching 11 bases. The specimen was PBMCs. The receptor comes from a man aged 50 to 59 with multiple sclerosis. The CDR3 protein is CSAVAGGLWETQYF. CDR3 DNA sequence: TGCAGTGCTGTAGCGGGGGGGCTTTGGGAGACCCAGTACTTC.